This T cell receptor (beta chain) comes out of a study of blood T cells in healthy people across ages. The CDR3 has 16 residues. The germline CDR1 and CDR2 sequences are ENHRY and SYGVKD. This clonotype was detected only a few times. Its antigen is still unknown. One end of the junction fails to match germline, which may point to a read error. Primers used in a second PCR of roughly 7 to 12 cycles were a sample-barcoded 5' primer and a J-beta primer mix. The template-switch adaptor, which had 12 random nucleotides, put a tag on each cDNA molecule. No fewer than 3 million CDR3-containing paired-end reads came from each sample. In TCRdb, the 5' RACE reads were re-called with MiXCR into one record per CDR3 protein. The data show about 1.6 million distinct CDR3 sequences, with 34% seen just once and around 10% held by the top ten. Notes on the study in general: A roughly linear age-dependent decrease characterized TCR beta diversity per million T cells. Correlation between TCR beta diversity and naive T cell percentage was strong.

Sequences were obtained from blood. The chain links TRBV10-3 to TRBJ2-7; D may be TRBD2 (6 bases). The sequence came from a woman in her twenties or thirties in good health. The CDR3 nucleotides read TGTGCCATCGGTGAGTCCCGTTCCGGGGGATCCTACGAGCAGTACTTC. Translated: CAIGESRSGGSYEQYF.